This passage covers 6 T cell receptor beta chains from one sample sequenced in a study of monozygotic twins with inflammatory bowel disease. TCRdb reprocessed the 5' RACE reads and keeps a single row for each CDR3 protein, giving no DNA. This table holds about 43,000 distinct CDR3 sequences. Sequencing was carried out using blood. Source of these receptors: a human donor with ulcerative colitis or Crohn's disease, or a healthy co-twin of an affected twin (not recorded which).

This chain uses TRBV5-1 with TRBJ2-2. This CDR3 has 14 residues. Germline-derived CDR1 and CDR2 are SGHRS and YFSETQ. CDR3 loop: CASSLDRVIGELFF.

The chain has TRBV7-8 and TRBJ2-6. CDR1 and CDR2 from the germline V gene are SGHVS and FQNEAQ. The CDR3 extends over 19 amino acids. The CDR3 spells CASSLEVIGFPSGANVLTF.

This chain connects TRBV5-1 to TRBJ2-2. CDR3 length equals 13 residues. Germline V gene lookup returns CDR1 SGHRS and CDR2 YFSETQ. CDR3 region: CASSSQAPGELFF.

This chain uses TRBV27 with TRBJ2-7; as DNA is missing, the TRBD1 call by TCRdb cannot be tested. This CDR3 region has 12 residues. CDR1 and CDR2 (germline): MNHEY, SMNVEV (reference sequence). This CDR3 reads CASSLGGSEQYF.

The V gene is TRBV20-1, the J gene TRBJ2-3. The CDR3 length is 13 residues. CDR1 and CDR2 (germline): DFQATT, SNEGSKA (reference sequence). Here the CDR3 reads CSARLGSTDTQYF.

The chain couples TRBV5-3 to TRBJ2-2; the TCRdb D gene call, TRBD1, has no DNA to confirm it. TRBV5-3 is an ORF, and what it does is uncertain. CDR3 size: 14 residues. This CDR3 reads CARSRQGATGELFF.